This T cell receptor beta chain was identified in a study of T cell responses to AZD1222 COVID-19 vaccine. Study details: Second-dose intervals near 4 or 12 weeks were combined. Findings and caveats of the study: There were repertoire samples only from the period after the peak T cell response. The donor group comprised mostly white British people and more females; the analysis possibly underestimated clonal diversity. An increase in Spike-specific TCR breadth and depth was observed after two AZD1222 doses.

Clones were read by immunoSEQ multiplex PCR, and TCRdb kept only the in-frame ones, dropping some. The data hold over 120,000 clones, with roughly nine tenths observed a single time. Germline loops: CDR1 PRHDT, CDR2 FYEKMQ (reference sequence). The CDR3 runs 14 residues. Unmatched junction bases numbered 4, after V lost 5 bases and J lost 0 bases. As for this clone: Its antigen is not known.

V and J are TRBV13 and TRBJ2-7; TRBD1 matches at 7 bases. The sample consisted of peripheral blood, taken on day 0 of AZD1222 vaccination. The TCR sequence derives from an adult in good health. Here the CDR3 reads CASSQGQPSYEQYF. CDR3 nucleotide sequence: TGTGCCAGCAGCCAGGGACAGCCCTCCTACGAGCAGTACTTC.